This TCR beta chain was found in a study of blood T cells in healthy people across ages. The ends were cut back, 5 bases at V and 4 bases at J, with 11 bases in the middle. Germline-derived CDR1 and CDR2 are MNHEY and SVGAGI. The length of the CDR3 is 13 residues. This clonotype occurred many times. Its antigen is not known. General study points: Long-lived donors carried more naive CD4+ cells and greater diversity than aged donors. Roughly linear age-related decline in beta diversity appeared, significant by age about 40.

Primers used in a second PCR of roughly 7 to 12 cycles were a sample-barcoded 5' primer and a J-beta primer mix. TCRdb called the 5' RACE reads again in MiXCR, with one record for every CDR3 protein. The sample lists hundreds of thousands of distinct CDR3 sequences, 25% to 35% seen once, with about 15% in the top ten. Healthy individuals of Caucasian origin from Russia, aged roughly 6 to 100, served as donors. Roughly 9.5 milliliters of peripheral blood were drawn from each donor into EDTA-treated tubes. The TCR originated in a woman older than 75 in good health. V and J are TRBV6-5 and TRBJ1-2; D is ambiguous. The sequenced sample was blood. The CDR3 nucleotides read TGTGCCAGCAGTCAATCGAGGATCTATGGCTACACCTTC. Encoded protein: CASSQSRIYGYTF.